This T cell receptor beta chain stems from a study of cytomegalovirus exposure and HLA in healthy donors (dated by TCRdb to 2015 to 2018). At the level of the whole study: According to an earlier analysis of a few hundred of the donors, about 179 million T cells yielded roughly 110 million unique TCR beta sequences and 276 Gb of sequence data. Roughly 300 gigabases of sequencing data and 91 million or so unique TCR sequences made up an early release that covered under 750 HLA-typed donors. Among the roughly 380 genotyped donors, roughly 80% belonged to the genetic ancestry cluster associated with self-reported Caucasian donors. The study was designed to test whether signatures of past pathogen exposure could be identified by cataloging public T cell receptors. The study used immunosequencing to profile the T cell repertoires of approximately 650 subjects and linked those repertoires to cytomegalovirus serostatus. In addition to the first cohort of roughly 700 subjects, a separate validation cohort of 120 different subjects was used. High-throughput TCR immunosequencing, statistical association of individual TCRs with disease status, and machine learning were combined to predict cytomegalovirus infection status. A later analysis re-analyzed previously published TCR beta repertoires from roughly 690 donors and added high-resolution HLA genotyping to study TCR occurrence patterns. The later analysis used no new phenotypic data to find candidate immune exposures, relying instead on TCR beta sequences and their occurrence across donors. To decide whether each TCR beta V gene segment behaved as functional or pseudogenic, an earlier analysis of over 500 of the donors relied on high-throughput TCR beta sequencing. Alongside the repertoire data, information on donor age, sex, ethnicity and CMV serostatus was compiled. Genome-wide SNP genotypes for about three fifths of the 666 donors were used in a later genetic analysis, which treated that subset as a discovery cohort. Every repertoire in the discovery cohort had been generated on one and the same sequencing platform. Both class I and class II loci were covered by HLA typing, at four-digit resolution. Typing coverage varied by locus: about 620-640 donors for A, B, C, DRB1 and DQB1; approximately 500 for DQA1; more than 600 for DPA1; roughly 450 for DPB1. Five DR-DQ haplotypes were handled as single units for association and clustering, since linkage in the cohort was strong. On average, around 240,000 unique TCR beta nucleotide sequences were sequenced per donor among a few hundred genotyped donors of the cohort, with roughly 20% of those sequences being non-productive.

Receptor amplification or capture employed the immunoSEQ multiplex PCR assay. A mixture of 60 forward primers for TCR Vbeta segments and 13 reverse primers for TCR Jbeta segments was used in the multiplex PCR. Amplification of the CDR3 region of rearranged TCR beta genes was performed with a multiplex PCR assay on genomic DNA. The amplified TCR beta libraries were sequenced on the Illumina HiSeq System as 87-base-pair reads. The paper's processing steps were these. A later analysis tallied 75 million to 85 million unique TCR beta chains across the roughly 610 repertoires, and approximately 11 million of those chains were shared by two or more donors. Raw reads were error-corrected and collapsed into unique sequences with a nearest-neighbor algorithm that merged closely related sequences to remove PCR and sequencing errors. CDR3 sequences were aligned to IMGT reference sequences to assign V, D and J gene segments. For a sequence to be retained, a match of at least six nucleotides was required to both a V gene segment and a J gene segment. Rearrangements were called productive when the CDR3 lacked stop codons and stayed in frame with V and J; all others were non-productive. CDR3 was defined by IMGT convention, running from the second conserved V-encoded cysteine to the conserved J-encoded phenylalanine. The earlier analysis of fewer than 750 of the donors excluded sequences that lacked an unambiguous match to a single V gene segment. An earlier analysis of approximately 590 of the donors called V segments functional above 56.7% productive rearrangements and segregating when the between-donor standard deviation exceeded 5%. A statistical classification framework was built to diagnose cytomegalovirus status from the catalog of TCR beta chain sequences. A later analysis assigned V and J genes by comparing TCR nucleotide sequences with IMGT/GENE-DB human TR gene sequences. Using the TCRdist pipeline, a later analysis assigned CDR3 sequences along with most-parsimonious VDJ recombination scenarios. In a later analysis, each TCR beta chain was defined by its CDR3 amino acid sequence together with its V-gene family, and reads without a unique V-gene family were excluded. In a later analysis, 500 to 650 highly shared, low-generation-probability nucleotide sequences were removed to address suspected cross-contamination and a sequencing artifact. A later analysis calculated a clonal expansion index for each public chain from normalized within-repertoire ranks of inferred template counts. A later analysis computed generation probabilities with a VDJ recombination model fitted to out-of-frame rearrangements, and checked the results against IGoR. A later analysis scored TCR-TCR, TCR-HLA and TCR-CMV co-occurrence with hypergeometric tests, applying a repertoire-size bias correction to TCR pairs. In a later analysis, false discovery rates were estimated by permuting HLA or CMV assignments 20 times. A later analysis grouped co-occurring TCRs with DBSCAN, adding TCRdist sequence similarity when clustering within HLA-allele-positive subsets. Repertoires with fewer than 30,000 or more than 120,000 public chains were left out of co-occurrence clustering, as were about five repertoires with anomalous nucleotide sharing. TCRdb stores this immuneACCESS table with in-frame sequences only. Part of the clones is absent; in the studies checked, under half of the shortfall reflects unresolved V genes, and no reason is known for the rest. D and trimming come from the DNA, and the V and J calls and clone size come from that table. This sample is represented by fewer than 25,000 clones; about 78% of them were singletons. 7.4% of the sample belongs to the ten largest clones.

Broader findings and caveats from the paper: It was suggested by the authors that the approach could potentially be generalized to other disease states and immunological phenotypes. In a later analysis, TCR association rates were found to vary across HLA loci, with the most associated TCRs seen for DRB1 alleles and the fewest for HLA-C alleles. While some public TCRs were present in many individuals, most TCR sequences turned up only very rarely across donors. In a later analysis, HLA-associated TCR beta chains were found to be more clonally expanded and to have lower generation probabilities than equally common non-associated chains. In a later analysis, several top co-occurrence clusters were reported to appear linked to parvovirus B19, influenza, CMV and Epstein-Barr virus. In a later genetic analysis, a missense DCLRE1C variant was associated with V-gene and J-gene trimming of TCR beta chains, and the association was replicated in an independent cohort. A later analysis associated about 18,000 TCR beta sequences with specific HLA alleles at a false discovery rate of 0.05. In a later analysis, most CMV-associated TCR beta chains were found to appear HLA-restricted, with HLA associations seemingly driven largely by CMV exposure. The only immune exposure information available for the cohort was CMV serostatus. The sequencing pipeline was judged likely to have produced a cluster of highly shared sequence variants as a technical artifact. Broadly in line with IMGT annotations, most TCR beta V segments showed up in productive rearrangements about 87% or about 30% of the time in an earlier analysis of roughly 590 of the donors. Compared with the approximately 670-donor mean, donors in an Asian-associated ancestry cluster had fewer N-insertions in productive TCRs, according to a later genetic analysis. When HLA alleles, especially DR and DQ, strongly co-occurred, TCR associations were difficult to assign to individual alleles. Because the 87-base-pair reads could not distinguish some IMGT-functional V segments, including TRBV6-2 and TRBV6-3, those segments were excluded. A further reported finding was that TCR beta sequences accurately predicted the HLA-A and HLA-B alleles for most subjects in the first cohort. Because HLA typing was unavailable for some donors at each locus, only the typed subset was used in association tests. Over 15 rarely observed V segments, including chromosome 9 orphons, were excluded from the earlier analysis of approximately 600 of the donors because counts were too low. Only TCR beta chains were sequenced in this cohort, and the absence of alpha or paired-chain data limited detectable features. Sequencing depth was assumed to be roughly uniform across donors in the presence/absence analyses, though that assumption may not hold. Linkage disequilibrium might explain the correlated functional status among segregating V segments, but an unknown experimental factor could not be ruled out. In both the original and validation cohorts, the classifier was reported to diagnose cytomegalovirus status with high specificity and sensitivity. In vitro tests confirmed that a few of the cytomegalovirus-associated TCR beta chains recognize cytomegalovirus antigens. The study listed 150 to 200 TCR beta chains as associated with cytomegalovirus.

The cohort comprised fewer than 750 healthy bone marrow donors. At the time of sampling, every cohort member was nominally healthy, though immune exposures that went unrecorded were likely present. The donor tested CMV seronegative and was one of the 352 seronegative cohort members. A peripheral blood sample was provided by each donor, and peripheral blood mononuclear cells were used for TCR beta sequencing. The Qiagen DNeasy Blood Extraction Kit was used to extract genomic DNA from the blood cell samples. CDR1 KGHSH and CDR2 LQKENI were looked up in the germline V gene. The CDR3 starts with the cysteine, ends with the phenylalanine, and has 15 residues. Only CDR3 DNA is held: 45 bases, read in frame from base 1. Trimming at the junction amounts to 6 bases on V and 2 bases on J, and the germline ends lie 17 bases apart. Remarks on this clone: Its antigen remains unidentified. No much larger clonotype is one base removed from it; base qualities were not supplied.

This TCR was sampled from a man in his fifties or sixties in good health and CMV-seronegative. Source material: PBMCs. The chain joins TRBV18 to TRBJ2-7; a tentative D match to TRBD1 spans 7 bases. In nucleotide form, the sequence is TGTGCCAGCTCGTCCGGAGGGACAGCGACCTACGAGCAGTACTTC. This codes for CASSSGGTATYEQYF.